These 31 T cell receptor beta chains were all obtained from the same sample, sequenced in a study of blood T cell repertoires in COVID-19 (dated by TCRdb to the early 2020s). Libraries were made using the immunoSEQ multiplex PCR assay. The table comes from immuneACCESS by way of TCRdb, which keeps in-frame sequences with V and J called. Part of the clones is missing from these tables; in studies checked, under half for an unresolved V gene and the rest for unknown reasons. Within this sample are 200,000 to 250,000 clones, with 80% of them counted one time only. Roughly 12% of the sample is in the top ten clones. Sample: peripheral blood. These receptors all come from a human donor in a cohort sampled during active COVID-19.

The genes are TRBV6-1 and TRBJ2-4; D is uncertain. The CDR3 runs 12 residues. Between the trimmed V and J ends, which lost 3 bases and 5 bases, there was a span of 5 bases. Germline lookup yields CDR1 MNHNS and CDR2 SASEGT. CDR3 loop: CASSEAENIQYF. CDR3 DNA sequence: TGTGCCAGCAGTGAGGCGGAAAACATTCAGTACTTC.

This clone was seen more than once but under ten times. The rearrangement links TRBV15 to TRBJ2-2; 7 nucleotides agree with TRBD1. The CDR3 is 16 residues long. V lost 0 bases and J lost 5; bases outside the gene matches: 6. The germline V gene has CDR1 LNHNV and CDR2 YYDKDF (reference sequence). The chain's CDR3 is CATSRDTGEATGELFF. In nucleotides, the CDR3 is TGTGCCACCAGCAGAGATACAGGGGAAGCGACCGGGGAGCTGTTTTTT.

The chain joins TRBV9 to TRBJ1-1, with unresolved D. CDR1 is SGDLS and CDR2 is YYNGEE in the germline V gene. Trimming pared 1 base from V and 3 bases from J, leaving 13 bases between. The CDR3 is made up of 15 amino acids. The CDR3 coding sequence is TGTGCCAGCAGCGTATCTCCTGATCCGGACACTGAAGCTTTCTTT. Amino acid sequence: CASSVSPDPDTEAFF.

This clone was detected only once. The gene calls are TRBV18 and TRBJ2-7, with a tentative D call TRBD1 (6 bases). Germline-derived CDR1 and CDR2 are KGHSH and LQKENI. The V end lost 6 bases, the J end lost 6 bases, and 21 bases lay between the germline ends. The CDR3 contains 15 residues. The CDR3 is CASSTSGEGTSEQYF. The CDR3 nucleotides are TGTGCCAGCTCGACCTCAGGCGAGGGGACATCCGAGCAGTACTTC.

This clone appeared a single time. This chain uses TRBV7-3 with TRBJ2-3; TRBD2 agrees at 7 bases. Germline assignment: CDR1 SGHTA and CDR2 FQGTGA. The ends lost 1 base at V and 5 bases at J; junction bases unmatched: 3. The CDR3 covers 14 residues. DNA for the CDR3: TGTGCCAGCAGCTTAAGCGGGAGAGGAGATACGCAGTATTTT. This gives the protein CASSLSGRGDTQYF.

The chain recombines TRBV11-3 with TRBJ1-1; TRBD1 matches 7 bases. CDR1 is SGHNT and CDR2 is YENEEA in the germline V gene. The CDR3 extends over 14 amino acids. Trimming removed 1 base from V and 6 bases from J; junction bases left unmatched: 5. CDR3 DNA sequence: TGTGCCAGCAGCTTAGGGGGCCAGGGGGCTGAAGCTTTCTTT. Amino acids: CASSLGGQGAEAFF.

This chain links TRBV15 with TRBJ2-3; D unresolved. The CDR3 is made up of 12 amino acids. Between the trimmed V and J ends, which lost 4 bases and 5 bases, there was a span of 7 bases. Germline V gene lookup returns CDR1 LNHNV and CDR2 YYDKDF (reference sequence). The CDR3 reads CATSKLQDTQYF. CDR3 DNA sequence: TGTGCCACCAGCAAACTACAAGATACGCAGTATTTT.

This clone was seen only once. This chain uses TRBV3-1 (or the pseudogene TRBV3-2) with TRBJ2-7; possible D gene TRBD1, 7 bases. V gave up 3 bases and J gave up 2 bases, with 8 bases separating them. The CDR3 sequence is 13 residues long. Germline V CDR1 and CDR2: LGHDT, YNNKEL (reference sequence). The CDR3 DNA follows: TGTGCCAGCAGCCACAGGGGGGCCTACGAGCAGTACTTC. Translating gives CASSHRGAYEQYF.

The rearrangement links TRBV7-3 to TRBJ2-2; D perhaps matches TRBD1 (5 bases). There are 12 residues in the CDR3. Trimming stripped 5 bases from V and 7 bases from J, with 8 bases between. The V gene's germline CDR1 is SGHTA and CDR2 FQGTGA. CDR3 bases: TGTGCCAGCAGCCAGGGAATCGGGGAGCTGTTTTTT. The encoded protein is CASSQGIGELFF. The full variable domain, its missing parts supplied by reference TRBV7-3 and TRBJ2-2, is GAGVSQTPSNKVTEKGKYVELRCDPISGHTALYWYRQSLGQGPEFLIYFQGTGAADDSGLPNDRFFAVRPEGSVSTLKIQRTERGDSAVYLCASSQGIGELFFGEGSRLTVL.

V gene TRBV3-1 (or the pseudogene TRBV3-2) combines with J gene TRBJ2-3; D perhaps matches TRBD2 (7 bases). Germline assignment: CDR1 LGHDT and CDR2 YNNKEL (reference sequence). This CDR3 comprises 17 residues. With 1 base removed from V and 2 bases from J, the gap between germline ends came to 16 bases. The DNA of the CDR3 is TGTGCCAGCAGCCAAGTGTGGGGGGGGCCTCCCACAGATACGCAGTATTTT. Translated, it gives CASSQVWGGPPTDTQYF.

Written as DNA, the CDR3 is TGTGCCAGCAGCTTAGGAGGGACAGGCGCTGAAGCTTTCTTT. Residues: CASSLGGTGAEAFF. The rearrangement joins TRBV13 to TRBJ1-1, with TRBD1 identical over 8 bases. V gave up 0 bases and J gave up 6 bases; unmatched junction bases: 3. CDR1 is PRHDT, CDR2 FYEKMQ, per germline (reference sequence). The CDR3 sequence is 14 residues long.

As concerns this clone: The same CDR3 arises from other DNA sequences in this sample as well. The chain recombines TRBV3-1 (or the pseudogene TRBV3-2) with TRBJ1-6, with 9 nucleotides matching TRBD1. The CDR3 has 14 residues. Germline-derived CDR1 and CDR2 are LGHDT and YNNKEL (reference sequence). Trimming took 3 bases from V and 10 from J; bases not matched to a gene: 4. The CDR3 spells CASSQGQGNSPLHF. For the CDR3, the DNA is TGTGCCAGCAGCCAGGGACAGGGAAACTCACCCCTCCACTTT.

This clone was seen only a few times. The chain carries TRBV11-3 and TRBJ2-5; D perhaps matches TRBD2 (6 bases). V was cut by 5 bases and J by 1 base, with 11 bases left in between. Germline V gene lookup returns CDR1 SGHNT and CDR2 YENEEA. This CDR3 comprises 14 residues. CDR3 amino acids: CASSPRRGQETQYF. The CDR3, as DNA: TGTGCCAGCAGCCCGAGGCGGGGCCAAGAGACCCAGTACTTC.

This chain uses TRBV5-1 with TRBJ2-7, with D tentatively TRBD2 (6 bases). Germline V gene data show CDR1 as SGHRS and CDR2 as YFSETQ. V shed 4 bases and J shed 0 bases, with 14 bases lying between them. The CDR3 is 15 amino acids. The CDR3 sequence is CASSRDSDTSYEQYF. The CDR3 DNA follows: TGCGCCAGCAGCAGGGACTCGGACACCTCCTACGAGCAGTACTTC.

This chain connects TRBV7-2 to TRBJ2-7; D remains ambiguous. V gave up 5 bases and J gave up 5 bases, with 16 bases separating them. The CDR3 extends over 14 amino acids. Germline CDR1 SGHTA, CDR2 FQGNSA. The CDR3 coding sequence is TGTGCCAGCAGCCCAGAGGTTCTGATCCACGAGCAGTACTTC. As protein: CASSPEVLIHEQYF.

This clone was observed a handful of times. The J gene is TRBJ1-5, the V gene TRBV6-2 or TRBV6-3; a possible D gene is TRBD1 (6 bases). The CDR3 spans 15 residues. The germline gives CDR1 MNHEY, CDR2 SVGEGT. V was clipped by 4 bases and J by 0 bases, with 10 bases between them. Written as DNA, the CDR3 is TGTGCCAGCAGTTCCCTGGACAGTAGCAATCAGCCCCAGCATTTT. This sequence encodes CASSSLDSSNQPQHF.

This clone came up many times. The rearrangement joins TRBV12-3 or TRBV12-4 to TRBJ2-7; D gene ambiguous. The V gene lost 5 bases and the J gene lost 10 bases, with 15 bases spanning the gap. CDR3 length: 12 amino acids. CDR3 region: CASSTSGLTQYF. In DNA, the CDR3 is TGTGCCAGCAGTACCAGTGGCCTCACCCAGTACTTC.

The V and J genes are TRBV12-3 or TRBV12-4 and TRBJ2-7; D uncertain. V was clipped by 4 bases and J by 4 bases, with 5 bases between them. The CDR3 consists of 11 residues. In DNA, the CDR3 is TGTGCCAGCAGTTACGGGTACGAGCAGTACTTC. It yields the protein CASSYGYEQYF.

The gene calls are TRBV27 and TRBJ1-5; D uncertain. The CDR3 has 14 residues. Germline V gives CDR1 MNHEY, CDR2 SMNVEV (reference sequence). The V gene lost 2 bases and the J gene lost 0 bases, with 5 bases spanning the gap. The CDR3 DNA is TGTGCCAGCAGTTTAATTTATAGCAATCAGCCCCAGCATTTT. This translates into CASSLIYSNQPQHF.

This chain connects TRBV11-2 to TRBJ2-7; 8 bases align to TRBD1. This CDR3 comprises 15 residues. The junction had 12 bases not matched to a gene; V was cut back by 5 bases and J by 6 bases. CDR1 and CDR2 from the germline V gene are SGHAT and FQNNGV. The CDR3 nucleotides are TGTGCCAGCAGCATTACCGGACAGGGATGGGGCGAGCAGTACTTC. It codes for CASSITGQGWGEQYF.

The genes are TRBV6-4 and TRBJ2-7, with 9 bases identical to TRBD1. The germline V gene has CDR1 MRHNA and CDR2 SNTAGT. The CDR3 consists of 15 residues. Losses at the gene ends were 6 bases for V and 2 bases for J; bases not matched to a gene: 8. CDR3 loop: CASRKGTGKPYEQYF. The CDR3 DNA reads TGTGCCAGCAGAAAGGGGACAGGGAAACCCTACGAGCAGTACTTC.

The V call is TRBV6-5, the J call TRBJ2-7; 8 bases align to TRBD2. CDR3 length: 14 amino acids. Germline V CDR1 and CDR2: MNHEY, SVGAGI. Unmatched junction bases numbered 5, after V lost 2 bases and J lost 5 bases. CDR3 residues: CASSYLRGVDEQYF. The CDR3 DNA is TGTGCCAGCAGTTACCTGCGGGGGGTCGACGAGCAGTACTTC.

V is TRBV28 and J is TRBJ1-2; D ambiguous. Trimming cost V 6 bases and J 7 bases, with 21 bases left between them. The CDR3 is made up of 15 amino acids. Germline CDR1 and CDR2: MDHEN and SYDVKM. The CDR3 DNA follows: TGTGCCAGCAGGTTAGGTGGCGGGCTAAGCGGTGGCTACACCTTC. It codes for CASRLGGGLSGGYTF.

The chain employs TRBV5-1 and TRBJ2-1; maybe TRBD1 (6 bases). The CDR3 has 15 residues. CDR1 SGHRS and CDR2 YFSETQ come from the germline V gene. V lost 0 bases, J lost 5 bases, and 12 bases lay in between. This CDR3 is CASSLVRGVDNEQFF. The CDR3 DNA reads as TGCGCCAGCAGCTTGGTCAGGGGAGTAGACAATGAGCAGTTCTTC.

The chain recombines TRBV19 with TRBJ2-3, with D possibly TRBD1 on 5 matching bases. Germline V gene data show CDR1 as LNHDA and CDR2 as SQIVND (reference sequence). The CDR3 covers 14 residues. The V gene lost 4 bases and the J gene lost 6 bases, with 14 bases spanning the gap. The CDR3 here is CASSSVLGVDTQYF. CDR3 nucleotides: TGTGCCAGTAGTAGCGTCCTAGGGGTGGATACGCAGTATTTT.

J is TRBJ1-6 and V is TRBV5-4, with D unclear. The CDR3 is 13 amino acids. Trimming pared 0 bases from V and 7 bases from J, leaving 5 bases between. Germline V gene lookup returns CDR1 SGHNT and CDR2 YYREEE (reference sequence). CDR3 sequence: CASSLDMNSPLHF. The DNA for the CDR3 is TGTGCCAGCAGCTTGGACATGAATTCACCCCTCCACTTT.

V usage is TRBV7-2 and J usage is TRBJ2-3, with 8 positions matching TRBD1. The CDR3 runs 16 residues. V gave up 2 bases and J gave up 4 bases; unmatched junction bases: 8. Germline-derived CDR1 and CDR2 are SGHTA and FQGNSA. CDR3 nucleotides: TGTGCCAGCAGCTTAACACTCAGGGGGCGGGCAGATACGCAGTATTTT. The encoded protein is CASSLTLRGRADTQYF.

The chain is built from TRBV9 and TRBJ1-1; 9 bases are shared with TRBD1. The V gene's germline CDR1 is SGDLS and CDR2 YYNGEE. The CDR3 consists of 20 residues. Losses at the gene ends were 4 bases for V and 2 bases for J; bases not matched to a gene: 21. DNA for the CDR3: TGTGCCAGCAGCCCCCATAATCAACCAAACAGGGGGCAGGTAAACACTGAAGCTTTCTTT. It specifies CASSPHNQPNRGQVNTEAFF.

This chain connects TRBV7-2 to TRBJ1-1; D is uncertain. V lost 1 base and J lost 8, with 11 bases in between. This CDR3 has 13 residues. CDR1 and CDR2 (germline): SGHTA, FQGNSA. CDR3 loop: CASSLDPQEEAFF. CDR3 in DNA: TGTGCCAGCAGCTTAGACCCCCAGGAAGAAGCTTTCTTT.

V usage is TRBV5-5 and J usage is TRBJ1-2; the D is unclear. Germline CDR1 is SGHKS and CDR2 is YYEKEE (reference sequence). The CDR3 consists of 14 residues. Trimming left V 0 bases short and J 8 bases short, with 14 bases between. CDR3 loop: CASSLAVYRGGYTF. The CDR3 nucleotides are TGTGCCAGCAGCTTGGCCGTATACCGGGGAGGCTACACCTTC. Full variable domain (remainder filled in from reference TRBV5-5 and TRBJ1-2): DAGVTQSPTHLIKTRGQQVTLRCSPISGHKSVSWYQQVLGQGPQFIFQYYEKEERGRGNFPDRFSARQFPNYSSELNVNALLLGDSALYLCASSLAVYRGGYTFGSGTRLTVV.

There are many counts of this clone. V and J are TRBV12-3 or TRBV12-4 and TRBJ2-2, with D tentatively TRBD1 (5 bases). The V end was cut by 1 base, the J end by 8 bases, with 8 bases between. There are 13 residues in the CDR3. CDR3 nucleotides: TGTGCCAGCAGTTTAGAGGGGTTTGGGGAGCTGTTTTTT. It codes for CASSLEGFGELFF.